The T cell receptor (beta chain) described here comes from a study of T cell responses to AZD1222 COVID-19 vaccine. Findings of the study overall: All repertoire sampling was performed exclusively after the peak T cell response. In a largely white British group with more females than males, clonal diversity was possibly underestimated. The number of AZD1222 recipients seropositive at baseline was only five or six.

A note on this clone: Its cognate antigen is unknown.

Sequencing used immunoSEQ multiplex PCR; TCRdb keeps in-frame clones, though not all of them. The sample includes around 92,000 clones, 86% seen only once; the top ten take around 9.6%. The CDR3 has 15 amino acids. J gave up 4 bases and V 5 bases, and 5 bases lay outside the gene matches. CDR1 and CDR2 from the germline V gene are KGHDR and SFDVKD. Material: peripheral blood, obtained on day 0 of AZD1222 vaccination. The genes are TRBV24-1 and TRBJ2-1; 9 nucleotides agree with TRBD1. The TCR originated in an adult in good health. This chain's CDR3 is CATSGGTGFYNEQFF. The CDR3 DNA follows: TGTGCCACCAGTGGCGGGACAGGGTTTTACAATGAGCAGTTCTTC.